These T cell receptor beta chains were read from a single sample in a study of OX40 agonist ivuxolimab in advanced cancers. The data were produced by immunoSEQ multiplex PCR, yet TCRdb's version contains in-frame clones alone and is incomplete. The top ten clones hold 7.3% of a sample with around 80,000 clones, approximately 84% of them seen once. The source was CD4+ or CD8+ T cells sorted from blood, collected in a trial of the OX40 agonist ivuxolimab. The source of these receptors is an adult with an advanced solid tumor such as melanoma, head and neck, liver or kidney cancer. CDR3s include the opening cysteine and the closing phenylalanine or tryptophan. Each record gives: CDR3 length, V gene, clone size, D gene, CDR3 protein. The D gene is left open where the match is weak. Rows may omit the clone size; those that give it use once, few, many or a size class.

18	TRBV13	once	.	CASSLGVLMDGPNTEAFF
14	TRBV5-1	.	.	CASSLAGRTDTQYF
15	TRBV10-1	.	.	CASSEQGRPADTQYF
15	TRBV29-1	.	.	CSVVAKSGRIGGYTF
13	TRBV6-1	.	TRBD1	CASSKTGGTEAFF
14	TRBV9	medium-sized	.	CASSPTATNEKLFF
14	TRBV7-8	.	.	CASSFDVGGNTIYF
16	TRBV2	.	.	CASSDPEVSSTDTQYF
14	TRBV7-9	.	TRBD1	CASSSGQVQETQYF
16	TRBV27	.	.	CASRPLWGLQNTEAFF
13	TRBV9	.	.	CASAGGMGSPLHF
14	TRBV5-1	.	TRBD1	CASSPRQGSDTQYF
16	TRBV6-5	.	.	CASSYSTTRRNTEAFF
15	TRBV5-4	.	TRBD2	CASSPGLVGYNEQFF
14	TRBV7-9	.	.	CASTRESTNEKLFF
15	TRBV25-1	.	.	CASRVMGRVRGEQYF
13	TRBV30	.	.	CAWSLMVQETQYF
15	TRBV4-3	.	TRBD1	CASSPRTGPNYGYTF
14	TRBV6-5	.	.	CASSYGGRGEPQHF
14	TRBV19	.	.	CASNTMGGREGYTF
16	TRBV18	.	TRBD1	CASSPTLGTEVAGYTF
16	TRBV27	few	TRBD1	CASSFRAGGIGYEQYF
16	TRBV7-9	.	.	CASSLDGRGFAGELFF
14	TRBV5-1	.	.	CASSNDRSRVGYTF
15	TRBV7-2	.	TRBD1	CASSQGQGIYNEQFF
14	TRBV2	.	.	CASTWGGRNNEQFF
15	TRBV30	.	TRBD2	CAWSVIAGSPGELFF
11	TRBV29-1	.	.	CSVEGYNEQFF
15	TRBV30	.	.	CAWSVLGRISYEQYF
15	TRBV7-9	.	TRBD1	CASSLAVGTAYEQYF
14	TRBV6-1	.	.	CAKGGVTGTYGYTF
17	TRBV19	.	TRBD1	CASRRAGGQNSNQPQHF
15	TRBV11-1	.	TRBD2	CASSASGSLTGELFF
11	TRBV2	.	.	CASSRDPLAFF
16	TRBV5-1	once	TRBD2	CASSAPGLAGGVEQFF
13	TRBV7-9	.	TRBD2	CASSLRGVETQYF
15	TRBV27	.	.	CASSFRLDGNYGYTF
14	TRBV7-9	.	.	CASSLSSQLEKLFF
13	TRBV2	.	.	CASSGREYYEQYF
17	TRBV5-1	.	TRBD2	CASSPVTGLAGAETQYF
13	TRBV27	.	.	CASKIDPTYEQYF
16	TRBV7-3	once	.	CASSLTPRTDYNEQFF
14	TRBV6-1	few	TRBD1	CASMGQGYTGELFF
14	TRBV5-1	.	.	CASGVSGLENGYTF
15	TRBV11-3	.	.	CASSLGSLRNTEAFF
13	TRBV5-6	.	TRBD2	CASLGGSSYEQYF
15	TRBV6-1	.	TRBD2	CASSSLAGGQETQYF
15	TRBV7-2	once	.	CASSLEGNSNQPQHF
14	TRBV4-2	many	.	CASSQVRAPYEQYF
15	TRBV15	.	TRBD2	CATSKGLAGDYEQYF
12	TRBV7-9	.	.	CASSPPGQPQHF
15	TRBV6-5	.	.	CASSSTSDSGDGYTF
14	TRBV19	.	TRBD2	CASSIRGGTDTQYF
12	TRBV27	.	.	CASSGPNYGYTF